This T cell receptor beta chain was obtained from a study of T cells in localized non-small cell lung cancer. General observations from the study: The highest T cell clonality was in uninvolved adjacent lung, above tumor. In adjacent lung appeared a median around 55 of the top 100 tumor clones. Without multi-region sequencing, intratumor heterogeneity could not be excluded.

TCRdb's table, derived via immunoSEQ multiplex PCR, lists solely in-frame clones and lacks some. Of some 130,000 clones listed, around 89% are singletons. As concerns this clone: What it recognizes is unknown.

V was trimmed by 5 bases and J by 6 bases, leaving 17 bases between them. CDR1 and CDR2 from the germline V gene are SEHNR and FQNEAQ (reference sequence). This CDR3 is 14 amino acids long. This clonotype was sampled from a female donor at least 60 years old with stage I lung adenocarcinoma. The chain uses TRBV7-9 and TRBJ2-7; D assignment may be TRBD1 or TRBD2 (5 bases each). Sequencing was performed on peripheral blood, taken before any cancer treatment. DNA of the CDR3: TGTGCCAGCAGCCAAAATGGGGGAATCGGCGAGCAGTACTTC. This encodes CASSQNGGIGEQYF.